The 25 T cell receptor beta chains in this list originate from one sample, sequenced in a study of blood T cell repertoires in COVID-19. Measured with immunoSEQ multiplex PCR; TCRdb has only the in-frame clones, and not every one. Altogether roughly 80,000 clones are present, around nine tenths being singletons, with the ten largest covering more than 4.5%. The specimen sequenced was peripheral blood. These receptors were taken from a woman older than 75 with acute or convalescent COVID-19.

This chain connects TRBV6-1 to TRBJ1-1; the D gene is possibly TRBD1 (6 bases). The CDR3 covers 13 residues. Between the trimmed V and J ends, which lost 2 bases and 5 bases, there was a span of 9 bases. Germline V gene sequence: CDR1 MNHNS, CDR2 SASEGT. CDR3 sequence: CASSEPTGTEAFF. CDR3 nucleotide sequence: TGTGCCAGCAGTGAACCGACAGGAACTGAAGCTTTCTTT.

In nucleotides, the CDR3 is TGTGCCAGCAGCCACCCCGGGGAGCATACGCAGTATTTT. Translation gives CASSHPGEHTQYF. The gene calls are TRBV3-1 (or the pseudogene TRBV3-2) and TRBJ2-3, with D perhaps matching TRBD2 (5 bases). CDR1 is LGHDT, CDR2 YNNKEL, per germline (reference sequence). This CDR3 contains 13 residues. V was trimmed by 3 bases and J by 7 bases, leaving 11 bases between them.

The chain has TRBV5-1 and TRBJ1-1, with D possibly TRBD1 on 5 matching bases. V lost 4 bases and J 0 bases, leaving 16 bases between the germline ends. The CDR3 extends over 16 amino acids. Germline lookup yields CDR1 SGHRS and CDR2 YFSETQ. The CDR3 protein is CASSPILGGMNTEAFF. CDR3 nucleotides: TGCGCCAGCAGCCCTATACTGGGGGGAATGAACACTGAAGCTTTCTTT. The complete variable domain, with remaining parts taken from reference TRBV5-1 and TRBJ1-1, reads KAGVTQTPRYLIKTRGQQVTLSCSPISGHRSVSWYQQTPGQGLQFLFEYFSETQRNKGNFPGRFSGRQFSNSRSEMNVSTLELGDSALYLCASSPILGGMNTEAFFGQGTRLTVV.

This clone was recorded only once. The chain combines TRBV7-9 with TRBJ1-4; D may be TRBD1 (5 bases). V lost 3 bases and J 8 bases, leaving 13 bases between the germline ends. The CDR3 covers 14 residues. Germline V CDR1 and CDR2: SEHNR, FQNEAQ (reference sequence). In DNA, the CDR3 is TGTGCCAGCAGCTTCGGGGGAGGCGCAGAAAAACTGTTTTTT. Translation: CASSFGGGAEKLFF.

The chain recombines TRBV11-2 with TRBJ2-1; 12 nucleotides match TRBD2. The CDR3 extends over 16 amino acids. The V gene's germline CDR1 is SGHAT and CDR2 FQNNGV. The ends lost 3 bases at V and 10 bases at J; junction bases unmatched: 10. The DNA of the CDR3 is TGTGCCAGCAGCTTTGGACTAGCGGGGCCAGGGCTCGAGCAGTTCTTC. Its protein is CASSFGLAGPGLEQFF. Using reference TRBV11-2 and TRBJ2-1 for the parts outside the CDR3, the full variable domain is EAGVAQSPRYKIIEKRQSVAFWCNPISGHATLYWYQQILGQGPKLLIQFQNNGVVDDSQLPKDRFSAERLKGVDSTLKIQPAKLEDSAVYLCASSFGLAGPGLEQFFGPGTRLTVL.

CDR3 sequence: CASSPPGGRAGYEQFF. CDR3 DNA sequence: TGTGCCAGCTCACCCCCCGGCGGGAGGGCCGGGTATGAGCAGTTCTTC. The chain is built from TRBV18 and TRBJ2-1; 9 positions agree with TRBD2. V shed 3 bases, J shed 8 bases, and the junction held 11 bases outside the gene matches. Germline lookup yields CDR1 KGHSH and CDR2 LQKENI. This CDR3 contains 16 residues.

The rearrangement uses TRBV19 and TRBJ2-5; 8 bases map to TRBD1. There are 13 residues in the CDR3. In germline, CDR1 is LNHDA, CDR2 SQIVND (reference sequence). The V segment lost 5 bases and the J segment 6 bases; nucleotides outside the gene matches: 5. CDR3 DNA sequence: TGTGCCAGTAGTTTGGACAGGGTACAGACCCAGTACTTC. This gives the protein CASSLDRVQTQYF.

This clone was detected once. J is TRBJ1-4 and V is TRBV11-2; D uncertain. The CDR3 loop spans 17 amino acids. Trimming took off 3 bases at V and 1 base at J, with 15 bases between the two ends. The germline V gene encodes CDR1 SGHAT and CDR2 FQNNGV. The CDR3 DNA is TGTGCCAGCAGCTTTCAACCTCCCTCGGGAACTAATGAAAAACTGTTTTTT. It codes for CASSFQPPSGTNEKLFF.

This clone turned up a few times. The chain uses TRBV7-2 and TRBJ2-2, with 12 bases lining up with TRBD2. V lost 5 bases to trimming and J lost 2 bases; unmatched junction nucleotides: 6. Germline-derived CDR1 and CDR2 are SGHTA and FQGNSA. The CDR3 sequence is 17 residues long. CDR3 coding DNA: TGTGCCAGCAGCGTGAGGACTAGCGGGGTTAACACCGGGGAGCTGTTTTTT. It is translated as CASSVRTSGVNTGELFF.

The rearrangement links TRBV11-2 to TRBJ2-2, with 16 bases aligning to TRBD2. Trimming took 6 bases from V and 8 from J; bases not matched to a gene: 6. The V gene's germline CDR1 is SGHAT and CDR2 FQNNGV. The CDR3 runs 16 residues. CDR3 residues: CASRGLAGGPKGELFF. The CDR3 DNA sequence: TGTGCCAGCAGGGGACTAGCGGGGGGGCCTAAAGGGGAGCTGTTTTTT.

The chain carries TRBV21-1 and TRBJ1-4; the table's TRBD1 call for D was not verified on the DNA. TRBV21-1 has pseudogene status. The CDR3 runs 14 residues. The CDR3 region is CASSKEQGVEKLFF. CDR3 bases: TGTGCCAGCAGCAAAGAACAGGGGGTCGAAAAACTGTTTTTT.

This chain links TRBV5-1 with TRBJ2-2; possible D gene TRBD1, 6 bases. V gave up 7 bases and J gave up 1 base, with 14 bases separating them. The CDR3 runs 15 residues. Germline lookup yields CDR1 SGHRS and CDR2 YFSETQ. The DNA of the CDR3 is TGCGCCAGCGGACCTAGGGGGAAGAACACCGGGGAGCTGTTTTTT. Protein product: CASGPRGKNTGELFF. Full variable domain (remainder filled in from reference TRBV5-1 and TRBJ2-2): KAGVTQTPRYLIKTRGQQVTLSCSPISGHRSVSWYQQTPGQGLQFLFEYFSETQRNKGNFPGRFSGRQFSNSRSEMNVSTLELGDSALYLCASGPRGKNTGELFFGEGSRLTVL.

This clone was recorded once. This rearrangement joins TRBV6-1 to TRBJ2-3, with 10 bases fitting TRBD2. Germline V gene sequence: CDR1 MNHNS, CDR2 SASEGT. The J segment lost 1 base and the V segment lost 3 bases, leaving 13 bases of the junction unmatched. The CDR3 extends over 19 amino acids. The CDR3 here is CASSDWGSSGSFGTDTQYF. The CDR3 nucleotides are TGTGCCAGCAGTGATTGGGGGTCTAGCGGGAGTTTCGGCACAGATACGCAGTATTTT.

V usage is TRBV9 and J usage is TRBJ2-3; D not certain. CDR1 is SGDLS and CDR2 is YYNGEE in the germline V gene. There are 14 residues in the CDR3. V gave up 0 bases and J gave up 5 bases, with 10 bases separating them. The CDR3 is CASSVAFSGDTQYF. The CDR3 nucleotides read TGTGCCAGCAGCGTAGCTTTCAGTGGAGATACGCAGTATTTT. Supplemented by reference TRBV9 and TRBJ2-3, the full variable domain reads DSGVTQTPKHLITATGQRVTLRCSPRSGDLSVYWYQQSLDQGLQFLIQYYNGEERAKGNILERFSAQQFPDLHSELNLSSLELGDSALYFCASSVAFSGDTQYFGPGTRLTVL.

V usage is TRBV10-3 and J usage is TRBJ1-1; D is uncertain. V was pared by 6 bases and J by 1 base, with 15 bases between. Germline CDR1 and CDR2: ENHRY and SYGVKD. CDR3 size: 15 residues. The CDR3 nucleotides read TGTGCCATCAGAATGCTTTCAGATGCGAACACTGAAGCTTTCTTT. This encodes CAIRMLSDANTEAFF.

The V call is TRBV18, the J call TRBJ1-5; tentative D call: TRBD1 (6 bases). In germline, CDR1 is KGHSH, CDR2 LQKENI. There are 14 residues in the CDR3. V was shortened by 4 bases and J by 3 bases, with 10 bases between the two germline ends. CDR3 in amino acids: CASSQGQYNQPQHF. The CDR3 nucleotides read TGTGCCAGCTCACAAGGACAGTACAATCAGCCCCAGCATTTT.

The chain couples TRBV6-2 or TRBV6-3 to TRBJ1-3, with TRBD1 identical over 8 bases. Germline values: CDR1 MNHEY, CDR2 SVGEGT. The CDR3 runs 16 residues. Germline trimming cut 5 bases from V and 0 bases from J; bases unmatched to any gene: 6. CDR3 in DNA: TGTGCCAGCAGTACCGACAGGGGTATCTCTGGAAACACCATATATTTT. This codes for CASSTDRGISGNTIYF.

The V gene is TRBV5-1, the J gene TRBJ2-5, with D uncertain. CDR1 is SGHRS, CDR2 YFSETQ, per germline. CDR3 length: 13 amino acids. The ends were cut back, 4 bases at V and 1 base at J, with 8 bases in the middle. Written as DNA, the CDR3 is TGCGCCAGCAGCCATAGGAGCCAAGAGACCCAGTACTTC. Its translation: CASSHRSQETQYF. The variable domain in full, completed from reference TRBV5-1 and TRBJ2-5, reads KAGVTQTPRYLIKTRGQQVTLSCSPISGHRSVSWYQQTPGQGLQFLFEYFSETQRNKGNFPGRFSGRQFSNSRSEMNVSTLELGDSALYLCASSHRSQETQYFGPGTRLLVL.

The chain joins TRBV24-1 to TRBJ2-2, with 8 nucleotides matching TRBD2. V lost 3 bases, J lost 2 bases, and 10 bases stayed unmatched. Germline CDR1 reads KGHDR; CDR2 reads SFDVKD. The CDR3 loop spans 18 amino acids. CDR3 sequence: CATSDTLGAGGNTGELFF. The CDR3 coding sequence is TGTGCCACCAGTGATACGCTGGGTGCGGGGGGTAACACCGGGGAGCTGTTTTTT.

V is TRBV2 and J is TRBJ1-2; the match to TRBD1 covers 7 bases. Looked up from germline, CDR1 is SNHLY and CDR2 is FYNNEI. CDR3 length equals 16 residues. With V trimmed by 6 bases and J by 0 bases, 10 bases remained unmatched. CDR3 in DNA: TGTGCCAGCAGACTCATGGGACAGACTACTAACTATGGCTACACCTTC. Encoded protein: CASRLMGQTTNYGYTF.

The rearrangement uses TRBV5-1 and TRBJ2-7; D gene ambiguous. The CDR3 contains 15 residues. V was cut by 4 bases and J by 0 bases, with 14 bases left in between. CDR1 and CDR2 from the germline V gene are SGHRS and YFSETQ. This chain's CDR3 is CASSGGAASSYEQYF. In nucleotides, the CDR3 is TGCGCCAGCAGCGGTGGCGCGGCCAGCTCCTACGAGCAGTACTTC.

This clone was picked up a small number of times. The chain employs TRBV7-9 and TRBJ1-5; no definite D call. Trimming left V 5 bases short and J 4 bases short, with 12 bases between. The CDR3 extends over 14 amino acids. The germline V gene encodes CDR1 SEHNR and CDR2 FQNEAQ (reference sequence). The CDR3: CASSLVGMNQPQHF. The DNA for the CDR3 is TGTGCCAGCAGCCTAGTCGGGATGAATCAGCCCCAGCATTTT.

This chain links TRBV19 with TRBJ2-2, with 12 bases aligning to TRBD2. This CDR3 region has 15 residues. CDR1 and CDR2 (germline): LNHDA, SQIVND (reference sequence). After removal of 7 bases from V and 5 bases from J, the junction contained 5 bases not matched to a gene. The CDR3 protein is CASTTSGGITGELFF. Written as DNA, the CDR3 is TGTGCCAGTACCACTAGCGGGGGGATTACCGGGGAGCTGTTTTTT. The variable domain in full, completed from reference TRBV19 and TRBJ2-2, reads DGGITQSPKYLFRKEGQNVTLSCEQNLNHDAMYWYRQDPGQGLRLIYYSQIVNDFQKGDIAEGYSVSREKKESFPLTVTSAQKNPTAFYLCASTTSGGITGELFFGEGSRLTVL.

The sample holds one count of this clone. The rearrangement links TRBV5-1 to TRBJ2-1, with D maybe TRBD1 (6 bases). Germline V gene sequence: CDR1 SGHRS, CDR2 YFSETQ. Deletions cut 4 bases from V and 9 bases from J, with 8 bases between. The CDR3 runs to 11 residues. This CDR3 is CASSPDSEQFF. CDR3 in DNA: TGCGCCAGCAGCCCGGACAGTGAGCAGTTCTTC.

This clone was seen a single time. The chain joins TRBV11-2 to TRBJ2-5; 8 bases agree with TRBD2. This CDR3 is built from 17 residues. The germline gives CDR1 SGHAT, CDR2 FQNNGV. Trimming took 0 bases from V and 0 from J; bases not matched to a gene: 6. The CDR3 reads CASSLDVGGGHQETQYF. The CDR3 coding sequence is TGTGCCAGCAGCTTAGACGTCGGGGGGGGACACCAAGAGACCCAGTACTTC.